These 30 T cell receptor beta chains were sequenced from one sample in a study of blood T cell repertoires in COVID-19. Repertoires were generated with immunoSEQ multiplex PCR, while TCRdb's copy carries only in-frame clones and drops some. The table records more than 200,000 clones, roughly 80% of them present only once. The source material was peripheral blood. Every receptor here comes from a woman older than 75 with active or convalescent COVID-19.

This chain links TRBV20-1 with TRBJ2-2; the match to TRBD2 covers 9 bases. This CDR3 has 11 residues. V lost 4 bases to trimming and J lost 10 bases; unmatched junction nucleotides: 1. CDR1 and CDR2 from the germline V gene are DFQATT and SNEGSKA (reference sequence). Here the CDR3 reads CSATSGEELFF. CDR3 bases: TGCAGTGCTACTAGCGGGGAGGAGCTGTTTTTT.

The chain joins TRBV6-5 to TRBJ1-6; 11 positions agree with TRBD1. J lost 8 bases, V lost 7 bases, and 1 base had no gene match. CDR1 is MNHEY, CDR2 SVGAGI, per germline. This CDR3 region has 13 residues. CDR3 amino acids: CASTGQGDSPLHF. CDR3 nucleotide sequence: TGTGCCAGCACGGGACAGGGGGATTCACCCCTCCACTTT.

The sample holds one count of this clone. The chain combines TRBV20-1 with TRBJ1-2; maybe TRBD1 (6 bases). V lost 3 bases and J lost 3, with 11 bases in between. CDR3 size: 13 residues. The germline V gene encodes CDR1 DFQATT and CDR2 SNEGSKA (reference sequence). The CDR3 sequence: CSASKAGDYGYTF. CDR3 DNA sequence: TGCAGTGCTAGTAAGGCAGGGGACTATGGCTACACCTTC.

The chain links TRBV7-9 to TRBJ1-4; 7 bases map to TRBD1. Germline V gene sequence: CDR1 SEHNR, CDR2 FQNEAQ (reference sequence). The CDR3 has 13 residues. Germline trimming cut 10 bases from V and 3 bases from J; bases unmatched to any gene: 5. The CDR3 region is CATGGQSNEKLFF. CDR3 sequence (DNA): TGTGCCACCGGGGGACAGTCTAATGAAAAACTGTTTTTT.

The J gene is TRBJ2-4, the V gene TRBV29-1, with D unresolved. The length of the CDR3 is 10 residues. Between the trimmed V and J ends, which lost 7 bases and 7 bases, there was a span of 8 bases. CDR1 and CDR2 from the germline V gene are SQVTM and ANQGSEA. This chain's CDR3 is CSALANIQYF. DNA for the CDR3: TGCAGCGCGCTCGCGAACATTCAGTACTTC.

V gene TRBV21-1 combines with J gene TRBJ2-7; the table assigns TRBD1, which was not confirmed against the DNA. TRBV21-1 counts as a pseudogene. The CDR3 has 18 residues. The CDR3 protein is CASSKASGQGISSYEQYF. CDR3 DNA sequence: TGTGCCAGCAGCAAAGCCTCGGGACAGGGGATTAGCTCCTACGAGCAGTACTTC.

This clone was counted only a few times. The chain has TRBV5-1 and TRBJ2-1; possible D gene TRBD1, 6 bases. Germline CDR1 reads SGHRS; CDR2 reads YFSETQ. The CDR3 runs 15 residues. V was clipped by 7 bases and J by 0 bases, with 14 bases between them. CDR3 in amino acids: CASGIAGASYNEQFF. CDR3 coding DNA: TGCGCCAGCGGTATCGCAGGGGCCTCCTACAATGAGCAGTTCTTC.

The chain has TRBV7-2 and TRBJ2-7; no definite D call. Trimming cost V 7 bases and J 4 bases, with 11 bases left between them. The CDR3 contains 12 residues. The germline CDR1 and CDR2 sequences are SGHTA and FQGNSA. Here the CDR3 DNA reads TGTGCCAGCACCCAAGACTCATACGAGCAGTACTTC. This translates into CASTQDSYEQYF. Full variable domain (missing parts from reference TRBV7-2 and TRBJ2-7): GAGVSQSPSNKVTEKGKDVELRCDPISGHTALYWYRQSLGQGLEFLIYFQGNSAPDKSGLPSDRFSAERTGGSVSTLTIQRTQQEDSAVYLCASTQDSYEQYFGPGTRLTVT.

CDR3 protein: CASSQLRGPLNQPQHF. CDR3 DNA sequence: TGTGCCAGCAGCCAATTAAGGGGTCCTCTCAATCAGCCCCAGCATTTT. This chain uses TRBV28 with TRBJ1-5; D might be TRBD1 (5 bases). CDR3 size: 16 residues. Germline CDR1 reads MDHEN; CDR2 reads SYDVKM. V was trimmed by 6 bases and J by 3 bases, leaving 18 bases between them.

The chain carries TRBV18 and TRBJ2-7, with TRBD1 matching 7 bases. Germline V gives CDR1 KGHSH, CDR2 LQKENI. V lost 3 bases, J lost 7 bases, and 9 bases stayed unmatched. The CDR3 consists of 14 residues. The CDR3 nucleotides are TGTGCCAGCTCACCTGGGACAGCCCGTGGGGAGCAGTACTTC. Translation gives CASSPGTARGEQYF.

The chain links TRBV28 to TRBJ1-1; 9 nucleotides agree with TRBD1. Germline V CDR1 and CDR2: MDHEN, SYDVKM. This CDR3 region has 16 residues. The ends lost 3 bases at V and 5 bases at J; junction bases unmatched: 10. Written as DNA, the CDR3 is TGTGCCAGCAGTTTGGGAGGGACAGGGAGAAAAACTGAAGCTTTCTTT. Translating it yields CASSLGGTGRKTEAFF.

The chain couples TRBV5-8 to TRBJ2-7; 12 nucleotides line up with TRBD2. Germline trimming cut 4 bases from V and 1 base from J; bases unmatched to any gene: 9. The germline V gene encodes CDR1 SGHTS and CDR2 YDEGEE. This CDR3 spans 17 amino acids. The CDR3 DNA follows: TGTGCCAGCAGCCCCGGACTAGCGGGGAAATTTTCCTACGAGCAGTACTTC. Translated: CASSPGLAGKFSYEQYF.

The sample holds many counts of this clone. This chain joins TRBV11-3 and TRBJ2-3, with no clear D. V gave up 5 bases and J gave up 2 bases, with 8 bases separating them. The CDR3 is 13 amino acids. The germline V gene encodes CDR1 SGHNT and CDR2 YENEEA. The CDR3 sequence: CASSPTDTDTQYF. In nucleotides, the CDR3 is TGTGCCAGCAGCCCAACAGACACAGATACGCAGTATTTT.

The chain couples TRBV20-1 to TRBJ2-1; weak D call: TRBD1 (5 bases). V lost 3 bases, J lost 6 bases, and 12 bases lay in between. This CDR3 comprises 13 residues. Germline assignment: CDR1 DFQATT and CDR2 SNEGSKA (reference sequence). CDR3 amino acids: CSASSRAANEQFF. The CDR3 DNA reads as TGCAGTGCTAGTTCCAGGGCTGCCAATGAGCAGTTCTTC.

The J gene is TRBJ1-4, the V gene TRBV19, with D possibly matching TRBD1 (5 bases). CDR3 size: 14 residues. V was pared by 5 bases and J by 5 bases, with 12 bases between. The V gene's germline CDR1 is LNHDA and CDR2 SQIVND (reference sequence). CDR3 in amino acids: CASSLAGENEKLFF. CDR3 nucleotide sequence: TGTGCCAGTAGTCTAGCGGGGGAGAATGAAAAACTGTTTTTT.

The chain uses TRBV7-8 and TRBJ2-2; 8 positions agree with TRBD1. The CDR3 extends over 19 amino acids. Germline trimming cut 4 bases from V and 6 bases from J; bases unmatched to any gene: 19. CDR1 SGHVS and CDR2 FQNEAQ come from the germline V gene. CDR3 coding DNA: TGTGCCAGCAGCTCACTATGGAGAGACAGGGGTATTGACGCCGGGGAGCTGTTTTTT. This gives the protein CASSSLWRDRGIDAGELFF.

V and J are TRBV2 and TRBJ1-6; a possible D gene is TRBD1 (6 bases). This CDR3 is 12 amino acids long. CDR1 and CDR2 from the germline V gene are SNHLY and FYNNEI. Deletions cut 8 bases from V and 9 bases from J, with 11 bases between. CDR3 protein: CASGTGSSPLHF. CDR3 nucleotide sequence: TGTGCCAGCGGAACAGGGAGTTCACCCCTCCACTTT.

The chain couples TRBV4-1 to TRBJ1-5, with 7 bases lining up with TRBD1. The germline CDR1 and CDR2 sequences are MGHRA and YSYEKL. The length of the CDR3 is 15 residues. V shed 4 bases and J 2 bases; nucleotides not matched to a gene: 5. Here the CDR3 reads CASSPRTGGNQPQHF. The CDR3 DNA follows: TGCGCCAGCAGCCCACGGACAGGTGGCAATCAGCCCCAGCATTTT.

V and J are TRBV7-2 and TRBJ1-4, with a weak D call TRBD1 (6 bases). Germline loops: CDR1 SGHTA, CDR2 FQGNSA. V was trimmed by 4 bases and J by 1 base, leaving 13 bases between them. CDR3 length: 16 amino acids. The CDR3 nucleotides read TGTGCCAGCAGCTACCCGGGACACAGAACTAATGAAAAACTGTTTTTT. This codes for CASSYPGHRTNEKLFF. The whole variable domain, remainder taken from reference TRBV7-2 and TRBJ1-4, is GAGVSQSPSNKVTEKGKDVELRCDPISGHTALYWYRQSLGQGLEFLIYFQGNSAPDKSGLPSDRFSAERTGGSVSTLTIQRTQQEDSAVYLCASSYPGHRTNEKLFFGSGTQLSVL.

The chain uses TRBV2 and TRBJ1-2, with D possibly TRBD1 on 5 matching bases. Germline CDR1 and CDR2: SNHLY and FYNNEI. The CDR3 is made up of 13 amino acids. The V end was cut by 4 bases, the J end by 3 bases, with 9 bases between. The DNA of the CDR3 is TGTGCCAGCAGTGGAACGGGGGACTATGGCTACACCTTC. Translating it yields CASSGTGDYGYTF.

In DNA form, the CDR3 reads TGTGCCAGCAGTTACACGGGCTACGAGCAGTACTTC. Translated, it gives CASSYTGYEQYF. The gene calls are TRBV6-2 or TRBV6-3 and TRBJ2-7; D is unclear. Trimming removed 2 bases from V and 3 bases from J, with 5 bases in between. The length of the CDR3 is 12 residues. Germline values: CDR1 MNHEY, CDR2 SVGEGT.

This clone showed up just once. A read error may produce the germline difference seen at one junction end. The chain is built from TRBV2 and TRBJ2-1; 9 bases are a match to TRBD2. The CDR3 spans 15 residues. Per germline, CDR1 SNHLY and CDR2 FYNNEI. CDR3 coding DNA: TGTGCCAGCCGTGAATCTAGCGGGACCCTCAATGAGCAGTTCTTC. Translation: CASRESSGTLNEQFF.

The CDR3 sequence is CASTPGTGTSNEKLFF. As DNA, the CDR3 is TGTGCCAGTACCCCAGGGACTGGGACTTCTAATGAAAAACTGTTTTTT. The genes are TRBV19 and TRBJ1-4, with TRBD1 as a possible D gene (5 bases). V lost 7 bases, J lost 3 bases, and 18 bases lay in between. CDR1 and CDR2 (germline): LNHDA, SQIVND (reference sequence). This CDR3 is built from 16 residues.

V is TRBV4-2 and J is TRBJ2-5; a possible D gene is TRBD1 (5 bases). V lost 4 bases, J lost 7 bases, and 19 bases lay in between. This CDR3 contains 15 residues. Germline values: CDR1 LGHNA, CDR2 YNFKEQ. The CDR3 region has the DNA TGTGCCAGCAGCCTAGGAAACACGGGTGGGGCGACCCAGTACTTC. It translates to CASSLGNTGGATQYF.

This clone was picked up a small number of times. V and J are TRBV3-1 (or the pseudogene TRBV3-2) and TRBJ2-3; no reliable D call. CDR3 length: 13 residues. The V and J ends lost 1 base and 2 bases respectively, with 4 bases between them. Germline values: CDR1 LGHDT, CDR2 YNNKEL (reference sequence). The CDR3 region is CASSQASTDTQYF. The CDR3 region has the DNA TGTGCCAGCAGCCAAGCCTCCACAGATACGCAGTATTTT.

This chain joins TRBV5-1 and TRBJ2-1; TRBD2 is a possible D gene (7 bases). Germline-derived CDR1 and CDR2 are SGHRS and YFSETQ. The ends were cut back, 2 bases at V and 12 bases at J, with 21 bases in the middle. The CDR3 sequence is 15 residues long. The CDR3 DNA sequence: TGCGCCAGCAGCTTAGAGAATAGGGGGGGCCTACCGCAGTTCTTC. It specifies CASSLENRGGLPQFF.

V and J are TRBV6-5 and TRBJ2-7, with TRBD1 as a possible D gene (6 bases). The germline V gene has CDR1 MNHEY and CDR2 SVGAGI. CDR3 length: 13 amino acids. V was trimmed by 6 bases and J by 0 bases, leaving 9 bases between them. The CDR3 nucleotides read TGTGCCAGCAGGACACAGGGCTCCTACGAGCAGTACTTC. This translates into CASRTQGSYEQYF.

This clone has a single count. The chain carries TRBV6-5 and TRBJ1-4; tentatively, D is TRBD1 (5 bases). Germline V gives CDR1 MNHEY, CDR2 SVGAGI. Deletions cut 4 bases from V and 15 bases from J, with 24 bases between. The CDR3 loop spans 15 amino acids. CDR3 DNA sequence: TGTGCCAGCAGTTCCTCGCGATGGGGCCGGAGCGGGGTGTTTTTT. The encoded protein is CASSSSRWGRSGVFF.

The gene calls are TRBV28 and TRBJ1-6; D gene uncertain. The germline V gene encodes CDR1 MDHEN and CDR2 SYDVKM. V shed 2 bases and J shed 10 bases, with 12 bases lying between them. The CDR3 is 14 amino acids. The chain's CDR3 is CASSLAARGSPLHF. The CDR3 bases are TGTGCCAGCAGTTTAGCGGCGCGCGGATCACCCCTCCACTTT. Full variable domain (missing parts from reference TRBV28 and TRBJ1-6): DVKVTQSSRYLVKRTGEKVFLECVQDMDHENMFWYRQDPGLGLRLIYFSYDVKMKEKGDIPEGYSVSREKKERFSLILESASTNQTSMYLCASSLAARGSPLHFGNGTRLTVT.

The rearrangement joins TRBV19 to TRBJ1-5, with 9 bases that match TRBD1. CDR1 is LNHDA and CDR2 is SQIVND in the germline V gene (reference sequence). The CDR3 sequence is 15 residues long. Germline trimming cut 4 bases from V and 5 bases from J; bases unmatched to any gene: 6. The CDR3: CASSRDREGDQPQHF. CDR3 nucleotides: TGTGCCAGTAGTAGGGACAGGGAGGGCGATCAGCCCCAGCATTTT. The variable domain in full, with the rest retrieved from reference TRBV19 and TRBJ1-5, is DGGITQSPKYLFRKEGQNVTLSCEQNLNHDAMYWYRQDPGQGLRLIYYSQIVNDFQKGDIAEGYSVSREKKESFPLTVTSAQKNPTAFYLCASSRDREGDQPQHFGDGTRLSIL.